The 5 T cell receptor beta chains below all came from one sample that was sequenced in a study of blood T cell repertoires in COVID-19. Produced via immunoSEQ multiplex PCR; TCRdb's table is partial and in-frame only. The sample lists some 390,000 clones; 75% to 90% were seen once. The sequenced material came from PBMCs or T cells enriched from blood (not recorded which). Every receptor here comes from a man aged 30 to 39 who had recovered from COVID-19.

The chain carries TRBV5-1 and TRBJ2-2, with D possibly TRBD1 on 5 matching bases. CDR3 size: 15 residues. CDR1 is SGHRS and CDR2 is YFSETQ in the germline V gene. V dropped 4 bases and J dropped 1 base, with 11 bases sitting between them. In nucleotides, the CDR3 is TGCGCCAGCAGCCGTTTAACAGGGAACACCGGGGAGCTGTTTTTT. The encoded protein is CASSRLTGNTGELFF. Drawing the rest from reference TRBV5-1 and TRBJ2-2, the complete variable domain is KAGVTQTPRYLIKTRGQQVTLSCSPISGHRSVSWYQQTPGQGLQFLFEYFSETQRNKGNFPGRFSGRQFSNSRSEMNVSTLELGDSALYLCASSRLTGNTGELFFGEGSRLTVL.

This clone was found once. The CDR3 nucleotides read TGCGCCAGCAGCTTCAAGTTGACAGGTTTTTATGAGCAGTTCTTC. Translation: CASSFKLTGFYEQFF. The V gene is TRBV5-1, the J gene TRBJ2-1; D might be TRBD1 (6 bases). V lost 2 bases to trimming and J lost 8 bases, with 17 bases between them. Germline V lookup: CDR1 SGHRS, CDR2 YFSETQ. The CDR3 totals 15 residues.

CDR3 DNA: TGTGCCAGCAGCTCTATGCCGGGACAGGGGAACGAAAAACTGTTTTTT. It is translated as CASSSMPGQGNEKLFF. The chain employs TRBV7-6 and TRBJ1-4; 10 bases fit TRBD1. The CDR3 totals 16 residues. The germline V gene encodes CDR1 SGHVS and CDR2 FNYEAQ. Trimming took 4 bases from V and 8 from J; bases not matched to a gene: 10.

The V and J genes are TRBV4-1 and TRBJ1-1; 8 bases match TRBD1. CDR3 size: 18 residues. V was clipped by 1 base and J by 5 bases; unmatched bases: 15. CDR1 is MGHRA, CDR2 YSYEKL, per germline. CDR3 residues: CASSQGRARGLRGTEAFF. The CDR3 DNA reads TGCGCCAGCAGCCAAGGCCGGGCCAGGGGGCTAAGGGGGACTGAAGCTTTCTTT.

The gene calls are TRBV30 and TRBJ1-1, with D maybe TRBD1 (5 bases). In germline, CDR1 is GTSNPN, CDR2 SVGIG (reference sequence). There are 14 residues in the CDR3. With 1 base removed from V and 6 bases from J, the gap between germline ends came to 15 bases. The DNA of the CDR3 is TGTGCCTGGAGTGAGGGGCCGGCGGGGTCTGAAGCTTTCTTT. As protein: CAWSEGPAGSEAFF.